Listed below are T cell receptor beta chains from one sample, sequenced in a study of blood T cell repertoires in COVID-19. The repertoire was sequenced with immunoSEQ multiplex PCR; TCRdb's copy has only in-frame clones and lacks some. The data show roughly 200,000 clones, around nine tenths seen once. Sequencing was done on a sample of peripheral blood. Receptors were obtained from a man aged 40-55 years with acute or convalescent COVID-19. Each CDR3 is given with its conserved first and last residue. D genes are given only for firm matches. Size is stated for part of the rows, as once, few or many counts, or as a class when the clone is expanded.

j_call d_call clone_size v_call cdr3_aa cdr3_nt
TRBJ2-3 . once TRBV5-1 CASSLVRSTDTQYF TGCGCCAGCAGCTTGGTCCGGAGCACAGATACGCAGTATTTT
TRBJ1-4 TRBD1 . TRBV4-3 CASSQAYRGDEKLFF TGCGCCAGCAGCCAAGCTTACAGGGGGGATGAAAAACTGTTTTTT
TRBJ2-1 . . TRBV7-3 CASSTSRGNEQFF TGTGCCAGCAGCACCTCCAGGGGCAATGAGCAGTTCTTC
TRBJ2-2 . . TRBV12-3/TRBV12-4 CASSPQGRELFF TGTGCCAGCAGCCCACAGGGACGGGAGCTGTTTTTT
TRBJ1-1 TRBD1 . TRBV6-5 CASRRTGGDTEAFF TGTGCCAGCAGGAGGACAGGGGGCGACACTGAAGCTTTCTTT
TRBJ2-5 . . TRBV6-5 CASRFAGRQETQYF TGTGCCAGCAGGTTCGCGGGGCGACAAGAGACCCAGTACTTC
TRBJ2-4 . . TRBV7-3 CASSYRDPNAVLAKNIQYF TGTGCCAGCAGCTACAGGGACCCTAACGCCGTTCTAGCCAAAAACATTCAGTACTTC
TRBJ2-7 TRBD1 . TRBV19 CASSPDRGRNYEQYF TGTGCCAGTAGTCCTGACAGGGGAAGAAACTACGAGCAGTACTTC
TRBJ2-4 TRBD1 . TRBV27 CASGTGANIQYF TGTGCCAGCGGGACAGGGGCGAACATTCAGTACTTC
TRBJ2-7 . . TRBV4-1 CASSQDSAGGTYEQYF TGCGCCAGCAGCCAAGATTCGGCCGGGGGAACCTACGAGCAGTACTTC
TRBJ1-2 TRBD1 . TRBV6-5 CASRAAGQGCTF TGTGCCAGCAGGGCCGCGGGACAGGGCTGCACCTTC
TRBJ2-5 TRBD2 once TRBV19 CASSPMVGGGRETQYF TGTGCCAGTAGTCCTATGGTCGGGGGGGGTCGGGAGACCCAGTACTTC
TRBJ2-1 . . TRBV6-1 CASSELRGSFF TGTGCCAGCAGTGAGCTGCGGGGTTCGTTCTTC
TRBJ2-3 . . TRBV28 CASSWGDSRTDTQYF TGTGCCAGCAGTTGGGGGGATAGTAGGACAGATACGCAGTATTTT
TRBJ2-7 TRBD1 . TRBV30 CAWSEAGTGIYEQYF TGTGCCTGGAGTGAGGCCGGGACAGGGATCTACGAGCAGTACTTC
TRBJ2-7 . . TRBV6-5 CASRRTGSSYEQYF TGTGCCAGCAGGAGGACGGGGAGCTCCTACGAGCAGTACTTC
TRBJ2-4 TRBD1 . TRBV11-2 CASSSSPGQGEDIQYF TGTGCCAGCAGCTCGTCACCGGGACAGGGGGAGGACATTCAGTACTTC
TRBJ1-5 . . TRBV5-1 CASSFPGQPQHF TGCGCCAGCAGCTTTCCGGGACAGCCCCAGCATTTT
TRBJ2-1 . . TRBV10-3 CAISASGAGQGGNEQFF TGTGCCATCAGTGCCTCCGGGGCCGGGCAGGGGGGAAATGAGCAGTTCTTC
TRBJ1-2 TRBD1 . TRBV9 CASSVGLGQGYGYTF TGTGCCAGCAGCGTAGGGTTGGGACAGGGCTATGGCTACACCTTC
TRBJ1-2 . few TRBV7-9 CASSPGAPYGYTF TGTGCCAGCAGCCCAGGGGCTCCCTATGGCTACACCTTC
TRBJ1-2 TRBD1 . TRBV7-2 CASSFNRGQDGYTF TGTGCCAGCAGTTTTAACAGGGGGCAGGATGGCTACACCTTC
TRBJ1-2 . . TRBV25-1 CASSEGHGYTF TGTGCCAGCAGTGAGGGGCATGGCTACACCTTC
TRBJ2-1 TRBD2 . TRBV7-9 CASGRLAGDNEQFF TGTGCCAGCGGCCGACTAGCGGGGGACAATGAGCAGTTCTTC
TRBJ1-4 TRBD1 . TRBV7-2 CASRSRGPNEKLFF TGTGCCAGCAGAAGCAGGGGGCCTAATGAAAAACTGTTTTTT
TRBJ2-5 TRBD2 once TRBV2 CASSVTSGGETQYF TGTGCCAGCAGCGTTACTAGCGGGGGAGAGACCCAGTACTTC
TRBJ1-2 . . TRBV6-6 CASSFIFGGEGGYTF TGTGCCAGCAGTTTCATCTTCGGGGGAGAAGGTGGCTACACCTTC
TRBJ2-5 . . TRBV11-2 CASSPLSETQYF TGTGCCAGCAGCCCGCTATCCGAGACCCAGTACTTC
TRBJ1-1 . . TRBV27 CASSLSPRGTEAFF TGTGCCAGCAGTTTATCCCCACGAGGCACTGAAGCTTTCTTT